This TCR beta chain was sequenced in a study of OX40 agonist ivuxolimab in advanced cancers. Study outcomes and limitations: On average, CD8+ T cells had more expanded clones than CD4+.

In regard to this clone: Its antigen is unknown.

In germline, CDR1 is SNHLY, CDR2 FYNNEI. The trim removed 11 bases at V and 4 bases at J, leaving 11 bases unmatched. The CDR3 contains 15 residues. Data came from immunoSEQ multiplex PCR; TCRdb stores just in-frame clones and leaves some out. Of tens of thousands of clones listed, roughly 90% are singletons. The chain recombines TRBV2 with TRBJ2-5; TRBD2 aligns across 12 bases. The specimen was CD4+ or CD8+ T cells sorted from blood, collected in a trial of the OX40 agonist ivuxolimab. The receptor was derived from an adult with an advanced solid tumor such as melanoma, head and neck, liver or kidney cancer. CDR3 DNA sequence: TGTGCCCCATCCCTAGCGGGAGGGGAAGGAGAGACCCAGTACTTC. Protein: CAPSLAGGEGETQYF. The full variable domain, completed using reference TRBV2 and TRBJ2-5, is EPEVTQTPSHQVTQMGQEVILRCVPISNHLYFYWYRQILGQKVEFLVSFYNNEISEKSEIFDDQFSVERPDGSNFTLKIRSTKLEDSAMYFCAPSLAGGEGETQYFGPGTRLLVL.